The 18 T cell receptor beta chains below all came from one sample that was sequenced in a study of blood T cell repertoires in COVID-19. Method: immunoSEQ multiplex PCR; TCRdb's copy keeps in-frame clones and lacks some. The data show about 62,000 clones, around 87% seen once. Sequenced sample: peripheral blood. The source of these receptors is a man aged 65 to 85 with acute or convalescent COVID-19.

This chain links TRBV5-1 with TRBJ1-5; maybe TRBD1 (5 bases). With 0 bases removed from V and 0 bases from J, the gap between germline ends came to 7 bases. Germline loops: CDR1 SGHRS, CDR2 YFSETQ. CDR3 length equals 15 residues. CDR3 protein: CASSLGTISNQPQHF. The CDR3 DNA is TGCGCCAGCAGCTTGGGGACAATTAGCAATCAGCCCCAGCATTTT. Looking up the rest from reference TRBV5-1 and TRBJ1-5 gives the full variable domain: KAGVTQTPRYLIKTRGQQVTLSCSPISGHRSVSWYQQTPGQGLQFLFEYFSETQRNKGNFPGRFSGRQFSNSRSEMNVSTLELGDSALYLCASSLGTISNQPQHFGDGTRLSIL.

This clone was counted a single time. This sequence joins TRBV7-8 and TRBJ2-1; 8 nucleotides match TRBD2. V trimming: 5 bases; J trimming: 15 bases; junction bases outside the gene matches: 9. Germline V gene data show CDR1 as SGHVS and CDR2 as FQNEAQ. The CDR3 is made up of 12 amino acids. The CDR3 loop is CASSPHSGVAFF. The CDR3 DNA reads TGTGCCAGCAGCCCCCATAGCGGGGTAGCGTTCTTC.

The gene calls are TRBV18 and TRBJ2-2, with 9 nucleotides matching TRBD1. The CDR3 is made up of 16 amino acids. Trimming took 4 bases from V and 5 from J; bases not matched to a gene: 8. Germline CDR1 is KGHSH and CDR2 is LQKENI. The CDR3 sequence: CASSRPGQGTTGELFF. The DNA for the CDR3 is TGTGCCAGCTCACGGCCGGGACAGGGAACAACCGGGGAGCTGTTTTTT.

The chain couples TRBV7-9 to TRBJ1-5, with 7 bases fitting TRBD1. Germline values: CDR1 SEHNR, CDR2 FQNEAQ (reference sequence). There are 15 residues in the CDR3. V lost 6 bases, J lost 0 bases, and 5 bases stayed unmatched. The CDR3 here is CASSPTGFSNQPQHF. The CDR3 DNA is TGTGCCAGCAGTCCGACAGGGTTTAGCAATCAGCCCCAGCATTTT. Looking up the rest from reference TRBV7-9 and TRBJ1-5 gives the full variable domain: DTGVSQNPRHKITKRGQNVTFRCDPISEHNRLYWYRQTLGQGPEFLTYFQNEAQLEKSRLLSDRFSAERPKGSFSTLEIQRTEQGDSAMYLCASSPTGFSNQPQHFGDGTRLSIL.

V usage is TRBV7-6 and J usage is TRBJ2-1; D is undetermined. The CDR3 is made up of 16 amino acids. The germline CDR1 and CDR2 sequences are SGHVS and FNYEAQ. V was clipped by 1 base and J by 0 bases, with 10 bases between them. The CDR3 sequence is CASSLGPHLSYNEQFF. In DNA form, the CDR3 reads TGTGCCAGCAGCTTAGGGCCGCATCTCTCCTACAATGAGCAGTTCTTC.

The chain combines TRBV6-5 with TRBJ2-5, with TRBD2 matching over 7 bases. Germline V gene sequence: CDR1 MNHEY, CDR2 SVGAGI. The CDR3 covers 13 residues. With 6 bases clipped from V and 4 bases from J, the junction kept 5 bases outside the gene matches. The CDR3 is CASRSAGVETQYF. As DNA, the CDR3 is TGTGCCAGCAGGAGCGCGGGGGTAGAGACCCAGTACTTC.

This chain links TRBV28 with TRBJ2-3; TRBD2 matches at 8 bases. Germline assignment: CDR1 MDHEN and CDR2 SYDVKM. Losses at the gene ends were 4 bases for V and 1 base for J; bases not matched to a gene: 7. There are 16 residues in the CDR3. This chain's CDR3 is CASSYSRAGGTDTQYF. The CDR3 region has the DNA TGTGCCAGCAGTTATTCTAGAGCGGGAGGCACAGATACGCAGTATTTT.

The J gene is TRBJ1-5, the V gene TRBV6-5; D unclear. CDR3 length: 13 residues. Germline V gives CDR1 MNHEY, CDR2 SVGAGI. The ends were cut back, 6 bases at V and 2 bases at J, with 8 bases in the middle. In DNA form, the CDR3 reads TGTGCCAGCAGAGCTTCGGGCAATCAGCCCCAGCATTTT. Its translation: CASRASGNQPQHF.

Here the CDR3 reads CAISEDRGMRAFF. The CDR3 DNA follows: TGTGCCATCAGTGAAGACAGGGGGATGAGGGCTTTCTTT. V is TRBV10-3 and J is TRBJ1-1, with 9 nucleotides matching TRBD1. V trimming: 3 bases; J trimming: 11 bases; junction bases outside the gene matches: 7. The germline CDR1 and CDR2 sequences are ENHRY and SYGVKD. The CDR3 contains 13 residues.

The rearrangement joins TRBV5-1 to TRBJ2-2, with a tentative D call TRBD1 (5 bases). The germline gives CDR1 SGHRS, CDR2 YFSETQ. V lost 7 bases and J lost 1, with 11 bases in between. This CDR3 is 14 amino acids long. This CDR3 is CASRPDRNTGELFF. DNA of the CDR3: TGCGCCAGCCGCCCTGACAGGAACACCGGGGAGCTGTTTTTT. Full variable domain (outside the CDR3, taken from reference TRBV5-1 and TRBJ2-2): KAGVTQTPRYLIKTRGQQVTLSCSPISGHRSVSWYQQTPGQGLQFLFEYFSETQRNKGNFPGRFSGRQFSNSRSEMNVSTLELGDSALYLCASRPDRNTGELFFGEGSRLTVL.

This rearrangement joins TRBV9 to TRBJ2-1; 11 bases map to TRBD2. From germline, CDR1 is SGDLS and CDR2 YYNGEE. V lost 0 bases to trimming and J lost 8 bases; unmatched junction nucleotides: 4. This CDR3 has 15 residues. This chain's CDR3 is CASSVVSGREYEQFF. The CDR3 nucleotides are TGTGCCAGCAGCGTAGTTAGCGGGAGGGAGTATGAGCAGTTCTTC. The variable domain in full, completed from reference TRBV9 and TRBJ2-1, reads DSGVTQTPKHLITATGQRVTLRCSPRSGDLSVYWYQQSLDQGLQFLIQYYNGEERAKGNILERFSAQQFPDLHSELNLSSLELGDSALYFCASSVVSGREYEQFFGPGTRLTVL.

The V gene is TRBV6-5, the J gene TRBJ1-3, with D possibly TRBD1 on 6 matching bases. This CDR3 spans 12 amino acids. V shed 11 bases and J shed 8 bases, with 16 bases lying between them. Germline V CDR1 and CDR2: MNHEY, SVGAGI. The CDR3 region is CAGWGGAYTIYF. Written as DNA, the CDR3 is TGTGCCGGCTGGGGGGGGGCTTACACCATATATTTT.

V usage is TRBV28 and J usage is TRBJ2-3; 16 nucleotides align to TRBD2. V lost 5 bases to trimming and J lost 4 bases; unmatched junction nucleotides: 9. This CDR3 comprises 18 residues. CDR1 and CDR2 (germline): MDHEN, SYDVKM. The DNA of the CDR3 is TGTGCCAGCAGTCCCCTAGGGGGACTAGCGGGAGGGCCAGATACGCAGTATTTT. Translated: CASSPLGGLAGGPDTQYF.

The chain is built from TRBV5-1 and TRBJ1-2; D uncertain. CDR3 length equals 13 residues. Germline assignment: CDR1 SGHRS and CDR2 YFSETQ. V dropped 2 bases and J dropped 5 bases, with 10 bases sitting between them. The CDR3 protein is CASSFTDGYGYTF. The CDR3 DNA is TGCGCCAGCAGCTTCACTGACGGGTATGGCTACACCTTC.

The chain is built from TRBV13 and TRBJ2-7, with 10 bases aligning to TRBD1. J gave up 6 bases and V 3 bases, and 2 bases lay outside the gene matches. The germline CDR1 and CDR2 sequences are PRHDT and FYEKMQ (reference sequence). The CDR3 sequence is 13 residues long. The CDR3 coding sequence is TGTGCCAGCAGCTTTAGGACAGGGGGCGAGCAGTACTTC. Amino acid sequence: CASSFRTGGEQYF.

This clone showed up just once. The chain has TRBV11-2 and TRBJ2-1, with D possibly being TRBD2 (5 bases). CDR1 and CDR2 from the germline V gene are SGHAT and FQNNGV. Trimming removed 1 base at V and 4 bases at J, with 8 bases between. The CDR3 has 14 residues. The CDR3 coding sequence is TGTGCCAGCAGCTTAGGGGGAGAGTACAATGAGCAGTTCTTC. Protein product: CASSLGGEYNEQFF.

This chain links TRBV11-3 with TRBJ2-5; TRBD2 agrees at 11 bases. The germline V gene has CDR1 SGHNT and CDR2 YENEEA. V was clipped by 4 bases and J by 0 bases; unmatched bases: 4. This CDR3 is built from 16 residues. Here the CDR3 reads CASSSPTSGDQETQYF. CDR3 sequence (DNA): TGTGCCAGCAGCTCTCCGACTAGCGGGGACCAAGAGACCCAGTACTTC.

The V and J genes are TRBV10-3 and TRBJ1-5; 8 positions agree with TRBD1. In germline, CDR1 is ENHRY, CDR2 SYGVKD. The CDR3 has 12 amino acids. The V segment lost 8 bases and the J segment 6 bases; nucleotides outside the gene matches: 3. The chain's CDR3 is CAIATGGQPQHF. CDR3 sequence (DNA): TGTGCCATCGCCACAGGGGGTCAGCCCCAGCATTTT.